The following is a T cell receptor beta chain sequence with its context. Its target is not known. V trimming: 3 bases; J trimming: 3 bases; junction bases outside the gene matches: 4. Germline V gene sequence: CDR1 ENHRY, CDR2 SYGVKD. The CDR3 totals 15 residues. TCRdb's copy holds only in-frame clones and misses some; the assay was immunoSEQ multiplex PCR. The table has 100,000 to 120,000 clones, approximately 96% seen once; the top ten hold 0.67%. The record originates from a study of cytomegalovirus exposure and HLA in healthy donors. About the research overall: The approximately 710 first-cohort repertoires and the 95 to 150 validation repertoires shared the same platform, a later analysis reported.

General observations from the study: Cytomegalovirus association was listed for about 180 TCR beta chains.

The donors were part of the validation cohort, which consisted of about 120 subjects and was separate from the first cohort of several hundred subjects. The sequenced sample was PBMCs. The receptor comes from a woman between 18 and 29 years old in good health and CMV-seronegative. The chain employs TRBV10-3 and TRBJ1-5; 8 bases fit TRBD1. CDR3 in DNA: TGTGCCATCAGTGAATCGGACAGGGCCAATCAGCCCCAGCATTTT. It codes for CAISESDRANQPQHF.